The 32 T cell receptor beta chains below were found in one sample sequenced in a study of T-cell memory formation after mild COVID-19. TCRdb independently ran MiXCR on the 5' RACE reads; one entry per CDR3 protein. This table has 350,000 to 500,000 distinct CDR3 sequences, over 15% appearing once. Sequences were obtained from PBMCs or a T cell subset sorted from them (not recorded which). These receptors all come from an adult woman who had mild COVID-19 (a few samples of this study predate the infection). Cell type and time point are not known.

In this sample, this clonotype turned up a few times. V is TRBV27 and J is TRBJ1-4, with D tentatively TRBD1 (5 bases). Per germline, CDR1 MNHEY and CDR2 SMNVEV (reference sequence). The CDR3 loop spans 14 amino acids. The V end lost 6 bases, the J end lost 1 base, and 9 bases lay between the germline ends. CDR3 residues: CASRQGGTNEKLFF. The CDR3 DNA follows: TGTGCCAGCAGGCAGGGAGGAACTAATGAAAAACTGTTTTTT. Full variable domain (rest looked up from reference TRBV27 and TRBJ1-4): EAQVTQNPRYLITVTGKKLTVTCSQNMNHEYMSWYRQDPGLGLRQIYYSMNVEVTDKGDVPEGYKVSRKEKRNFPLILESPSPNQTSLYFCASRQGGTNEKLFFGSGTQLSVL.

This clonotype has a handful of counts. The rearrangement links TRBV4-1 to TRBJ1-1; TRBD1 is a possible D gene (5 bases). This CDR3 is 15 amino acids long. V was trimmed by 1 base and J by 0 bases, leaving 9 bases between them. CDR1 is MGHRA and CDR2 is YSYEKL in the germline V gene. CDR3 sequence: CASSQGTTVNTEAFF. The DNA for the CDR3 is TGCGCCAGCAGCCAAGGGACGACAGTGAACACTGAAGCTTTCTTT.

The chain combines TRBV9 with TRBJ2-3, with 10 bases matching TRBD2. Germline V gene data show CDR1 as SGDLS and CDR2 as YYNGEE. There are 15 residues in the CDR3. The V and J ends lost 5 bases and 6 bases, in that order; junction bases with no gene match: 9. CDR3 nucleotide sequence: TGTGCCAGCAGTGCCAGCGGGGGGGCTGATGATACGCAGTATTTT. Protein: CASSASGGADDTQYF. The entire variable domain, with the rest obtained from reference TRBV9 and TRBJ2-3, is as follows: DSGVTQTPKHLITATGQRVTLRCSPRSGDLSVYWYQQSLDQGLQFLIQYYNGEERAKGNILERFSAQQFPDLHSELNLSSLELGDSALYFCASSASGGADDTQYFGPGTRLTVL.

This clonotype has just a few counts. The rearrangement uses TRBV9 and TRBJ1-2; 7 nucleotides agree with TRBD1. V gave up 4 bases and J gave up 3 bases; unmatched junction bases: 6. The germline V gene has CDR1 SGDLS and CDR2 YYNGEE. The CDR3 totals 14 residues. The CDR3 protein is CASSRQGHYYGYTF. CDR3 nucleotides: TGTGCCAGCAGCCGACAGGGCCACTACTATGGCTACACCTTC.

In its sample, this clonotype was seen a few times. The V gene is TRBV3-1, the J gene TRBJ2-2; 12 bases line up with TRBD1. The CDR3 sequence is 18 residues long. Trimming at V came to 3 bases and at J to 3 bases, leaving 8 bases not matched to a gene. CDR1 LGHDT and CDR2 YNNKEL come from the germline V gene (reference sequence). Here the CDR3 reads CASSHLGTGGVDTGELFF. The CDR3 bases are TGTGCCAGCAGCCATCTCGGGACAGGGGGCGTGGACACCGGGGAGCTGTTTTTT.

The gene calls are TRBV20-1 and TRBJ2-3; 8 bases agree with TRBD1. CDR1 is DFQATT, CDR2 SNEGSKA, per germline (reference sequence). The ends lost 0 bases at V and 2 bases at J; junction bases unmatched: 7. The CDR3 loop spans 16 amino acids. The CDR3 bases are TGCAGTGCTAGAGATCTTGGACAGGGACCCACAGATACGCAGTATTTT. This translates into CSARDLGQGPTDTQYF.

The gene calls are TRBV19 and TRBJ1-1; 8 nucleotides agree with TRBD1. This CDR3 region has 14 residues. V lost 5 bases and J lost 5; bases outside the gene matches: 7. CDR1 is LNHDA, CDR2 SQIVND, per germline (reference sequence). The CDR3 region is CASSAGGHWTEAFF. CDR3 coding DNA: TGTGCCAGTAGTGCAGGGGGCCATTGGACTGAAGCTTTCTTT.

The genes are TRBV11-1 and TRBJ2-7, with D uncertain. CDR1 and CDR2 (germline): SGHAT, FQDESV (reference sequence). The CDR3 has 13 amino acids. Trimming removed 4 bases at V and 2 bases at J, with 9 bases between. The CDR3 here is CASSSQRPYEQYF. CDR3 DNA sequence: TGTGCCAGCAGCTCCCAAAGGCCCTACGAGCAGTACTTC.

There are a few counts of this clonotype. V is TRBV20-1 and J is TRBJ1-2; D may be TRBD1 (5 bases). The germline V and J ends were trimmed by 5 bases and 7 bases, with 14 bases remaining between them. CDR1 is DFQATT and CDR2 is SNEGSKA in the germline V gene (reference sequence). This CDR3 contains 12 residues. The CDR3, as DNA: TGCAGTGCTGGGGACGGGAGCTTTGGCTACACCTTC. As protein: CSAGDGSFGYTF.

The gene calls are TRBV12-3 or TRBV12-4 and TRBJ1-1; D is possibly TRBD1 (5 bases). V lost 5 bases and J 7 bases, leaving 8 bases between the germline ends. This CDR3 is built from 11 residues. The CDR3 DNA is TGTGCCAGCAGTAGGGGCATTGAAGCTTTCTTT. Amino acid sequence: CASSRGIEAFF.

J is TRBJ2-7 and V is TRBV30; perhaps TRBD1 as D (6 bases). V lost 7 bases, J lost 0 bases, and 13 bases lay in between. The CDR3 is 13 residues long. CDR1 and CDR2 (germline): GTSNPN, SVGIG (reference sequence). DNA of the CDR3: TGTGCCTTTACCCGGGACATCTCCTACGAGCAGTACTTC. Amino acid sequence: CAFTRDISYEQYF.

The gene calls are TRBV3-1 and TRBJ1-2; weak D call: TRBD1 (6 bases). CDR1 is LGHDT, CDR2 YNNKEL, per germline (reference sequence). Trimming pared 6 bases from V and 3 bases from J, leaving 14 bases between. The CDR3 has 14 amino acids. CDR3 sequence: CASRNAGAYYGYTF. DNA for the CDR3: TGTGCCAGCAGAAATGCAGGGGCCTACTATGGCTACACCTTC.

The sample holds a few counts of this clonotype. The chain links TRBV27 to TRBJ2-7; D perhaps matches TRBD2 (5 bases). Per the germline V gene, CDR1 is MNHEY and CDR2 is SMNVEV (reference sequence). Trimming stripped 8 bases from V and 0 bases from J, with 17 bases between. The CDR3 runs to 15 residues. CDR3 in DNA: TGTGCCAGCTCCCCCCCGGGGATATACTCCTACGAGCAGTACTTC. Translation: CASSPPGIYSYEQYF.

This clonotype was detected only a few times. The chain has TRBV20-1 and TRBJ2-7; no firm D call. V was shortened by 2 bases and J by 0 bases, with 8 bases between the two germline ends. The V gene's germline CDR1 is DFQATT and CDR2 SNEGSKA (reference sequence). CDR3 size: 13 residues. Written as DNA, the CDR3 is TGCAGTGCTAGACTTTCGAGCTCCTACGAGCAGTACTTC. Its translation is CSARLSSSYEQYF.

This chain connects TRBV12-3 or TRBV12-4 to TRBJ2-2; 11 bases are a match to TRBD2. Trimming removed 2 bases from V and 4 bases from J; junction bases left unmatched: 0. The CDR3 is 15 residues long. The CDR3 spells CASSLTSGSTGELFF. CDR3 DNA: TGTGCCAGCAGTTTAACTAGCGGGAGCACCGGGGAGCTGTTTTTT.

The rearrangement joins TRBV4-1 to TRBJ2-2; a possible D gene is TRBD1 (5 bases). Per the germline V gene, CDR1 is MGHRA and CDR2 is YSYEKL. The CDR3 is made up of 14 amino acids. Trimming removed 8 bases at V and 0 bases at J, with 10 bases between. In nucleotides, the CDR3 is TGCGCCAGCCGCCGGACAACGAACACCGGGGAGCTGTTTTTT. Translating gives CASRRTTNTGELFF.

This chain joins TRBV7-9 and TRBJ2-7, with TRBD1 matching over 7 bases. The CDR3 consists of 14 residues. Per germline, CDR1 SEHNR and CDR2 FQNEAQ (reference sequence). The ends lost 1 base at V and 5 bases at J; junction bases unmatched: 5. As DNA, the CDR3 is TGTGCCAGCAGCTTAGTACAGGGGCTCAACGAGCAGTACTTC. Translation gives CASSLVQGLNEQYF.

This clonotype was observed many times. The chain is built from TRBV7-2 and TRBJ1-1, with TRBD1 matching 7 bases. Trimming removed 6 bases from V and 3 bases from J; junction bases left unmatched: 4. The CDR3 is made up of 13 amino acids. Germline values: CDR1 SGHTA, CDR2 FQGNSA. The CDR3 DNA reads TGTGCCAGCAGGCGACAGGGATACACTGAAGCTTTCTTT. Translating it yields CASRRQGYTEAFF.

This clonotype was counted between two and nine times. The V and J genes are TRBV7-9 and TRBJ1-2; D may be TRBD1 (5 bases). V lost 6 bases and J lost 4, with 21 bases in between. The CDR3 has 16 residues. The germline CDR1 and CDR2 sequences are SEHNR and FQNEAQ (reference sequence). The CDR3 here is CASRSFRDRGVYGYTF. CDR3 DNA: TGTGCCAGCAGATCGTTCCGGGACCGCGGCGTCTATGGCTACACCTTC.

The chain is built from TRBV3-1 and TRBJ2-5, with D perhaps matching TRBD2 (5 bases). Between the trimmed V and J ends, which lost 0 bases and 4 bases, there was a span of 12 bases. The CDR3 totals 15 residues. Per the germline V gene, CDR1 is LGHDT and CDR2 is YNNKEL (reference sequence). CDR3 sequence: CASSQERKGGETQYF. The CDR3 bases are TGTGCCAGCAGCCAAGAGAGGAAAGGAGGAGAGACCCAGTACTTC.

The chain uses TRBV7-9 and TRBJ2-7; 7 bases agree with TRBD1. CDR1 and CDR2 from the germline V gene are SEHNR and FQNEAQ (reference sequence). There are 17 residues in the CDR3. With 4 bases clipped from V and 7 bases from J, the junction kept 19 bases outside the gene matches. CDR3: CASSSYYLRQGSGEQYF. DNA of the CDR3: TGTGCCAGCAGCTCGTATTACCTTCGACAGGGTTCGGGGGAGCAGTACTTC.

In its sample, this clonotype was seen many times. The chain uses TRBV25-1 and TRBJ2-1, with D uncertain. This CDR3 region has 11 residues. Germline V gives CDR1 MGHDK, CDR2 SYGVNS. Trimming removed 6 bases from V and 9 bases from J, with 9 bases in between. CDR3 residues: CASRQGVEQFF. The CDR3 bases are TGTGCCAGCAGGCAAGGAGTTGAGCAGTTCTTC.

The V and J genes are TRBV7-9 and TRBJ1-2, with TRBD1 identical over 11 bases. The CDR3 extends over 15 amino acids. The V and J ends lost 3 bases and 7 bases, in that order; junction bases with no gene match: 7. Germline V lookup: CDR1 SEHNR, CDR2 FQNEAQ (reference sequence). CDR3 DNA: TGTGCCAGCAGCTTCCAGAGGACAGGGGGCCCTGGCTACACCTTC. The encoded protein is CASSFQRTGGPGYTF.

This clonotype has more than one count but fewer than ten. J is TRBJ2-7 and V is TRBV25-1; no clear D gene. Germline CDR1 reads MGHDK; CDR2 reads SYGVNS. The CDR3 contains 13 residues. Trimming took off 0 bases at V and 7 bases at J, with 10 bases between the two ends. CDR3 protein: CASSEYHLEEQYF. The CDR3 nucleotides read TGTGCCAGCAGTGAATACCATTTGGAAGAGCAGTACTTC.

The chain carries TRBV4-2 and TRBJ2-3, with TRBD1 identical over 11 bases. In germline, CDR1 is LGHNA, CDR2 YNFKEQ. The CDR3 length is 18 residues. J was trimmed by 3 bases and V by 0 bases; bases with no gene match: 8. CDR3 DNA: TGTGCCAGCAGCCAAGATCCCACGGGACAGGGGGTAACAGATACGCAGTATTTT. It encodes CASSQDPTGQGVTDTQYF.

This clonotype was seen more than once but under ten times. This sequence joins TRBV7-8 and TRBJ2-3; D might be TRBD2 (5 bases). This CDR3 has 15 residues. The V end was cut by 5 bases, the J end by 7 bases, with 19 bases between. The germline CDR1 and CDR2 sequences are SGHVS and FQNEAQ. CDR3 sequence: CASSTLVGASYTQYF. The CDR3 nucleotides read TGTGCCAGCAGCACTCTCGTGGGAGCCTCGTATACGCAGTATTTT. Full variable domain (rest looked up from reference TRBV7-8 and TRBJ2-3): GAGVSQSPRYKVAKRGQDVALRCDPISGHVSLFWYQQALGQGPEFLTYFQNEAQLDKSGLPSDRFFAERPEGSVSTLKIQRTQQEDSAVYLCASSTLVGASYTQYFGPGTRLTVL.

This clonotype was seen a handful of times. The chain joins TRBV7-2 to TRBJ2-2, with 13 bases that match TRBD2. The J segment lost 4 bases and the V segment lost 5 bases, leaving 4 bases of the junction unmatched. The CDR3 runs 16 residues. The germline V gene encodes CDR1 SGHTA and CDR2 FQGNSA. Here the CDR3 reads CASSQGLAGITGELFF. In nucleotides, the CDR3 is TGTGCCAGCAGCCAGGGACTAGCGGGGATCACCGGGGAGCTGTTTTTT.

The chain couples TRBV5-6 to TRBJ2-7; D is unclear. V lost 1 base to trimming and J lost 5 bases, with 13 bases between them. There are 14 residues in the CDR3. Germline V lookup: CDR1 SGHDT, CDR2 YYEEEE. The CDR3 sequence is CASSLYDSGHEQYF. The CDR3 coding sequence is TGTGCCAGCAGCTTGTATGACTCCGGGCACGAGCAGTACTTC. The full variable domain, with the rest looked up from reference TRBV5-6 and TRBJ2-7, is DAGVTQSPTHLIKTRGQQVTLRCSPKSGHDTVSWYQQALGQGPQFIFQYYEEEERQRGNFPDRFSGHQFPNYSSELNVNALLLGDSALYLCASSLYDSGHEQYFGPGTRLTVT.

The chain recombines TRBV6-2 or TRBV6-3 with TRBJ2-7; 7 bases line up with TRBD1. The CDR3 sequence is 15 residues long. J was trimmed by 0 bases and V by 7 bases; bases with no gene match: 9. Germline CDR1 and CDR2: MNHEY and SVGEGT. CDR3 sequence reads: CASTSTQGNSYEQYF. CDR3 DNA: TGTGCCAGCACTTCAACACAGGGGAACTCCTACGAGCAGTACTTC.

This clonotype has a count of ten or more. The chain uses TRBV6-2 or TRBV6-3 and TRBJ2-3; unclear D gene. This CDR3 is built from 12 residues. V lost 6 bases, J lost 0 bases, and 4 bases lay in between. From germline, CDR1 is MNHEY and CDR2 SVGEGT. CDR3: CASSGSTDTQYF. In nucleotides, the CDR3 is TGTGCCAGCAGCGGTAGCACAGATACGCAGTATTTT.

This chain links TRBV7-2 with TRBJ1-1; 8 bases align to TRBD1. V lost 5 bases to trimming and J lost 5 bases; unmatched junction nucleotides: 7. In germline, CDR1 is SGHTA, CDR2 FQGNSA. The length of the CDR3 is 14 residues. The CDR3 sequence is CASSIGQGGTEAFF. As DNA, the CDR3 is TGTGCCAGCAGCATCGGACAGGGAGGGACTGAAGCTTTCTTT.

On this clonotype itself: Being one base from a much bigger clone, this may be a read error. The gene calls are TRBV20-1 and TRBJ1-2; D ambiguous. The CDR3 consists of 15 residues. The V gene's germline CDR1 is DFQATT and CDR2 SNEGSKA (reference sequence). Here the CDR3 DNA reads TGCAGTGCACCCCTTTCCGCGGCCCCCGCCTATGGCTACGCCTTC. It is translated as CSAPLSAAPAYGYAF.